This T cell receptor (beta chain) was observed in a study of blood T cell repertoires in COVID-19. Sequencing used immunoSEQ multiplex PCR; TCRdb keeps in-frame clones, though not all of them. The table shows about 280,000 clones, with about 85% occurring only once. V was cut by 6 bases and J by 2 bases, with 22 bases left in between. This CDR3 has 17 residues. Germline CDR1 reads MNHEY; CDR2 reads SMNVEV (reference sequence). V usage is TRBV27 and J usage is TRBJ2-5, with D tentatively TRBD2 (8 bases). The receptor comes from a woman aged 45-59 years who had recovered from COVID-19. The sequencing sample was made of PBMCs or T cells enriched from blood (not recorded which). The CDR3 coding sequence is TGTGCCAGCAGGAGGGGGCGGGGGGCTTTTCAACAAGAGACCCAGTACTTC. Amino acid sequence: CASRRGRGAFQQETQYF.